This T cell receptor (beta chain) was sequenced in a study of CD8 T cells in Susac syndrome. Trimming stripped 8 bases from V and 2 bases from J, with 13 bases between. The CDR3 is made up of 13 amino acids. Germline assignment: CDR1 SNHLY and CDR2 FYNNEI. From blood CD8+ and CD4+ T cells, TCR beta sequences were generated. When the RNA was reverse transcribed, random hexamers were used with an input of about 0.5 to 1 ug. Coverage of TCR beta CDR3 amplification by immunoSEQ multiplex PCR extended to 54 Vbeta and 13 Jbeta. TCRdb ran MiXCR on the immunoSEQ multiplex PCR reads and lists one entry per CDR3 protein. This table has approximately 190,000 distinct CDR3 sequences, 85% to 95% appearing once.

The material sequenced was CD4+ T cells from PBMCs. V gene TRBV2 combines with J gene TRBJ2-7; possible D gene TRBD1, 6 bases. This clonotype originated in a human donor in good health. CDR3: CASSFEGAYEQYF. Here the CDR3 DNA reads TGTGCCAGCTCTTTCGAGGGGGCCTACGAGCAGTACTTC.